This TCR beta chain is drawn from a study of shared clonotypes between healthy human individuals. Findings and limits, study-wide: Few donors limited the genetic and exposure-history diversity represented. Apart from blood, nothing was sampled; tissue repertoires likely differ.

Regarding this clone: What it binds is not known.

CD8 cells regarded as naive lacked CD45RO, were positively chosen for CCR7, and omitted terminally differentiated effector memory CD45RA+ cells. Method: immunoSEQ multiplex PCR; TCRdb's copy keeps in-frame clones and lacks some. The sample contains 660,000 or so clones, approximately 96% of which appear only once. This CDR3 region has 17 residues. Germline CDR1 reads MDHEN; CDR2 reads SYDVKM. The V gene end was trimmed by 4 bases and the J gene end by 5 bases; junction bases not matched to a gene: 13. Material: naive CD8+ T cells sorted from blood. V usage is TRBV28 and J usage is TRBJ2-7; 11 bases map to TRBD2. This TCR derives from a woman aged 25 to 39 in good health. This CDR3 reads CASSSPSGRPAPNEQYF. Written as DNA, the CDR3 is TGTGCCAGCAGTTCCCCTAGCGGGAGGCCCGCTCCTAACGAGCAGTACTTC.